One and the same sample provided the 24 T cell receptor beta chains below, sequenced in a study of cytomegalovirus exposure and HLA in healthy donors. The data were produced by immunoSEQ multiplex PCR, yet TCRdb's version contains in-frame clones alone and is incomplete. The table records some 180,000 clones, about 81% of them present only once. Input material: PBMCs. All receptors come from a woman aged 25-40 years in good health and CMV-seronegative.

The J gene is TRBJ1-5, the V gene TRBV6-1, with D hard to call. Germline lookup yields CDR1 MNHNS and CDR2 SASEGT. The CDR3 totals 13 residues. The chain's CDR3 is CAEQEDWNQPQHF. The DNA for the CDR3 is TGTGCAGAGCAAGAGGATTGGAATCAGCCCCAGCATTTT.

The sample holds a few counts of this clone. The V and J genes are TRBV2 and TRBJ2-3; 8 nucleotides align to TRBD2. CDR1 is SNHLY and CDR2 is FYNNEI in the germline V gene. The junction had 9 bases not matched to a gene; V was cut back by 3 bases and J by 1 base. The CDR3 totals 17 residues. Here the CDR3 DNA reads TGTGCCAGCAGTGATTGGAGAACTAGCGGAGGCACAGATACGCAGTATTTT. Translated: CASSDWRTSGGTDTQYF.

The chain carries TRBV7-2 and TRBJ2-2; 7 bases fit TRBD2. Germline CDR1 reads SGHTA; CDR2 reads FQGNSA. V gave up 5 bases and J gave up 14 bases; unmatched junction bases: 11. This CDR3 is built from 13 residues. The CDR3 DNA sequence: TGTGCCAGCAGCCCCGGGGGGAAAGTAGTACTGTTTTTT. This codes for CASSPGGKVVLFF.

The chain recombines TRBV9 with TRBJ2-5, with TRBD2 matching over 7 bases. The CDR3 has 15 residues. Trimming cost V 0 bases and J 2 bases; bases outside gene matches: 4. CDR1 and CDR2 (germline): SGDLS, YYNGEE. The CDR3 loop is CASSVAPSGQETQYF. The CDR3 DNA reads TGTGCCAGCAGCGTAGCCCCTAGCGGACAAGAGACCCAGTACTTC.

The rearrangement uses TRBV9 and TRBJ2-7; 8 bases match TRBD2. The germline V gene has CDR1 SGDLS and CDR2 YYNGEE. The CDR3 is 15 residues long. V lost 0 bases and J lost 2; bases outside the gene matches: 4. The CDR3 spells CASSVEAGVAYEQYF. The CDR3 DNA reads TGTGCCAGCAGCGTAGAAGCGGGGGTTGCCTACGAGCAGTACTTC.

The J gene is TRBJ2-5, the V gene TRBV5-4, with TRBD2 identical over 7 bases. The V gene end was trimmed by 5 bases and the J gene end by 3 bases; junction bases not matched to a gene: 7. Germline V gene lookup returns CDR1 SGHNT and CDR2 YYREEE (reference sequence). The CDR3 loop spans 14 amino acids. The CDR3 spells CASRPRLAEETQYF. The CDR3 coding sequence is TGTGCCAGCAGACCTAGACTAGCTGAAGAGACCCAGTACTTC. Using reference TRBV5-4 and TRBJ2-5 for the parts outside the CDR3, the full variable domain is ETGVTQSPTHLIKTRGQQVTLRCSSQSGHNTVSWYQQALGQGPQFIFQYYREEENGRGNFPPRFSGLQFPNYSSELNVNALELDDSALYLCASRPRLAEETQYFGPGTRLLVL.

The gene calls are TRBV7-3 and TRBJ2-1; 9 positions match TRBD1. The CDR3 has 15 residues. V trimming: 5 bases; J trimming: 9 bases; junction bases outside the gene matches: 11. The V gene's germline CDR1 is SGHTA and CDR2 FQGTGA. The chain's CDR3 is CASSLTGGMAGEQFF. Written as DNA, the CDR3 is TGTGCCAGCAGCCTTACAGGGGGCATGGCTGGTGAGCAGTTCTTC.

There are a few counts of this clone. The chain recombines TRBV7-2 with TRBJ1-5, with 7 bases aligning to TRBD1. This CDR3 is built from 11 residues. The germline V gene encodes CDR1 SGHTA and CDR2 FQGNSA. With 5 bases clipped from V and 11 bases from J, the junction kept 3 bases outside the gene matches. The CDR3 DNA reads as TGTGCCAGCAGCAAACAGGGGTCCCAGCATTTT. Translation: CASSKQGSQHF.

V gene TRBV2 combines with J gene TRBJ1-1, with D possibly being TRBD1 (5 bases). V lost 4 bases and J 4 bases, leaving 10 bases between the germline ends. CDR3 size: 13 residues. CDR1 and CDR2 from the germline V gene are SNHLY and FYNNEI. The CDR3 reads CASSAQGGTEAFF. The CDR3 DNA follows: TGTGCCAGCAGTGCGCAGGGAGGCACTGAAGCTTTCTTT.

V gene TRBV6-5 combines with J gene TRBJ1-2; TRBD1 matches at 7 bases. The CDR3 has 15 residues. V was pared by 10 bases and J by 4 bases, with 15 bases of the junction left unmatched. CDR1 and CDR2 from the germline V gene are MNHEY and SVGAGI. As DNA, the CDR3 is TGTGCCACACACCCGCCCTCAGGGGGGCTCTATGGCTACACCTTC. Translating gives CATHPPSGGLYGYTF.

V gene TRBV2 combines with J gene TRBJ2-3; maybe TRBD2 (6 bases). Trimming took 6 bases from V and 9 from J, leaving 16 bases between them. This CDR3 region has 13 residues. Germline assignment: CDR1 SNHLY and CDR2 FYNNEI. In DNA form, the CDR3 reads TGTGCCAGCAGAGCTACTTCTAGCGAAACGCAGTATTTT. This encodes CASRATSSETQYF.

In its sample, this clone was seen once. CDR3 amino acids: CASSPTGTSGSGYPYEQYF. Here the CDR3 DNA reads TGTGCCAGCAGCCCTACCGGGACTAGCGGGAGCGGATATCCCTACGAGCAGTACTTC. The gene calls are TRBV4-2 and TRBJ2-7; 14 bases are shared with TRBD2. CDR3 length: 19 amino acids. The germline V gene has CDR1 LGHNA and CDR2 YNFKEQ. V gave up 4 bases and J gave up 2 bases; unmatched junction bases: 13.

This clone occurred a few times. V is TRBV5-8 and J is TRBJ2-1, with 10 bases matching TRBD1. Germline lookup yields CDR1 SGHTS and CDR2 YDEGEE. J gave up 7 bases and V 4 bases, and 5 bases lay outside the gene matches. The CDR3 sequence is 14 residues long. The CDR3 DNA reads TGTGCCAGCAGCCACGGGACAGGGGAAAATGAGCAGTTCTTC. It is translated as CASSHGTGENEQFF.

The genes are TRBV28 and TRBJ2-7, with 10 bases identical to TRBD1. J gave up 4 bases and V 6 bases, and 6 bases lay outside the gene matches. This CDR3 is built from 14 residues. CDR1 and CDR2 (germline): MDHEN, SYDVKM. The CDR3 protein is CASRSPGQGYEQYF. CDR3 DNA sequence: TGTGCCAGCAGGTCACCGGGACAGGGGTACGAGCAGTACTTC.

V and J are TRBV6-6 and TRBJ1-3; D not certain. The CDR3 is 14 amino acids. The V gene's germline CDR1 is MNHNY and CDR2 SVGAGI (reference sequence). Trimming removed 4 bases at V and 0 bases at J, with 7 bases between. CDR3 coding DNA: TGTGCCAGCAGTTTTGGGAGCTCTGGAAACACCATATATTTT. It codes for CASSFGSSGNTIYF.

This chain joins TRBV9 and TRBJ2-1; D possibly corresponds to TRBD1 (5 bases). CDR3 length: 15 residues. Germline lookup yields CDR1 SGDLS and CDR2 YYNGEE. Trimming removed 0 bases from V and 8 bases from J, with 15 bases in between. CDR3 region: CASSVVSGAGDEQFF. Written as DNA, the CDR3 is TGTGCCAGCAGCGTAGTTTCTGGGGCTGGGGATGAGCAGTTCTTC.

The CDR3 is CASSPGQQETQYF. The CDR3 nucleotides are TGCGCCAGCAGCCCGGGACAGCAAGAGACCCAGTACTTC. The chain uses TRBV5-1 and TRBJ2-5, with 7 positions matching TRBD1. From germline, CDR1 is SGHRS and CDR2 YFSETQ. This CDR3 is 13 amino acids long. Trimming cost V 4 bases and J 2 bases; bases outside gene matches: 2. Combining the CDR3 with reference TRBV5-1 and TRBJ2-5 gives the whole variable domain KAGVTQTPRYLIKTRGQQVTLSCSPISGHRSVSWYQQTPGQGLQFLFEYFSETQRNKGNFPGRFSGRQFSNSRSEMNVSTLELGDSALYLCASSPGQQETQYFGPGTRLLVL.

The V gene is TRBV19, the J gene TRBJ2-7; possible D gene TRBD2, 6 bases. The CDR3 has 13 amino acids. The V gene's germline CDR1 is LNHDA and CDR2 SQIVND (reference sequence). The V gene lost 9 bases and the J gene lost 5 bases, with 17 bases spanning the gap. Here the CDR3 reads CASAFQGLDEQYF. In DNA, the CDR3 is TGTGCCAGCGCATTTCAGGGACTCGACGAGCAGTACTTC.

This clone was seen many times. Other nucleotide sequences from this sample produce the same CDR3. CDR3 sequence: CASSPGTGANYGYTF. The CDR3 nucleotides read TGTGCCAGCAGCCCCGGGACGGGAGCTAACTATGGCTACACCTTC. V is TRBV28 and J is TRBJ1-2; a possible D gene is TRBD1 (5 bases). Germline V gene data show CDR1 as MDHEN and CDR2 as SYDVKM. The CDR3 extends over 15 amino acids. Trimming cost V 6 bases and J 0 bases, with 14 bases left between them.

V is TRBV27 and J is TRBJ2-1; perhaps TRBD2 as D (6 bases). Trimming took off 5 bases at V and 3 bases at J, with 8 bases between the two ends. CDR3 length: 13 residues. CDR1 and CDR2 (germline): MNHEY, SMNVEV (reference sequence). The DNA for the CDR3 is TGTGCCAGCAGTGGAGGGCTCTACAATGAGCAGTTCTTC. This sequence encodes CASSGGLYNEQFF.

In the case of this clone: Different DNA sequences within this sample yield the same CDR3. The chain uses TRBV18 and TRBJ1-2; D is unclear. The CDR3 contains 13 residues. The germline V gene has CDR1 KGHSH and CDR2 LQKENI. Trimming took off 3 bases at V and 2 bases at J, with 7 bases between the two ends. The CDR3 here is CASSPGQNYGYTF. The CDR3 region has the DNA TGTGCCAGCTCACCTGGGCAAAACTATGGCTACACCTTC.

V usage is TRBV5-1 and J usage is TRBJ2-1; D perhaps matches TRBD2 (6 bases). The length of the CDR3 is 14 residues. Trimming cost V 0 bases and J 6 bases, with 10 bases left between them. The germline V gene has CDR1 SGHRS and CDR2 YFSETQ. CDR3 in DNA: TGCGCCAGCAGCTTGGATACTAGCCCCAATGAGCAGTTCTTC. It yields the protein CASSLDTSPNEQFF.

The V call is TRBV18, the J call TRBJ1-1, with 7 nucleotides matching TRBD1. Germline loops: CDR1 KGHSH, CDR2 LQKENI. V lost 3 bases and J lost 5; bases outside the gene matches: 0. This CDR3 has 12 amino acids. In DNA form, the CDR3 reads TGTGCCAGCTCACCGACAGGGACTGAAGCTTTCTTT. Translation gives CASSPTGTEAFF.

The genes are TRBV5-4 and TRBJ2-1; 8 nucleotides agree with TRBD1. V gave up 4 bases and J gave up 6 bases; unmatched junction bases: 6. This CDR3 is built from 14 residues. Per germline, CDR1 SGHNT and CDR2 YYREEE (reference sequence). The CDR3 bases are TGTGCCAGCAGCCGTAAGACAGGGGCCAATGAGCAGTTCTTC. Translated: CASSRKTGANEQFF.